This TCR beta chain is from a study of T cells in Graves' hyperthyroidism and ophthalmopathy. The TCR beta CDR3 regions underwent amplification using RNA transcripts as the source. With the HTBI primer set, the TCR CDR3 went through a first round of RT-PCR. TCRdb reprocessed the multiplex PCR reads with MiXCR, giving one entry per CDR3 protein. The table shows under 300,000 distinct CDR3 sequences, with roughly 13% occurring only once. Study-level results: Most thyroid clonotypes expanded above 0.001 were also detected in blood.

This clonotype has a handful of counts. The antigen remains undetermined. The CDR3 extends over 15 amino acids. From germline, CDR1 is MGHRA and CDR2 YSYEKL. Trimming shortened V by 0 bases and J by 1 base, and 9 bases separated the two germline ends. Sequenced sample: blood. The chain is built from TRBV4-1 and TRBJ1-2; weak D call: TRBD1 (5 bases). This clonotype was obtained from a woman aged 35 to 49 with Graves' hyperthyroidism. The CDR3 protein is CASSQDQGSNYGYTF. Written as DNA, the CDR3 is TGCGCCAGCAGCCAAGATCAGGGTAGTAACTATGGCTACACCTTC.